Detailed here is one TCR beta chain. Its antigen is as yet unknown. PCR employed 60 Vbeta and 13 Jbeta primers. Produced via immunoSEQ multiplex PCR; TCRdb's table is partial and in-frame only. Its clone listing holds around 200,000 clones. These data are taken from a study of cytomegalovirus exposure and HLA in healthy donors. The study, taken as a whole, reports: What a later analysis showed was that several of the most significant clusters appeared linked to common viral pathogens. Sequencing probably produced one cluster of sequence variants that were highly shared. In a later analysis, V- and J-gene trimming of beta chains associated with a DCLRE1C missense variant, replicated independently.

V was clipped by 4 bases and J by 4 bases; unmatched bases: 15. This CDR3 region has 18 residues. The V gene's germline CDR1 is SEHNR and CDR2 FQNEAQ (reference sequence). Sequencing input: PBMCs. The sequence was obtained from a woman between 18 and 29 years old in good health and CMV-seropositive. The chain recombines TRBV7-9 with TRBJ2-2; 7 bases agree with TRBD2. As DNA, the CDR3 is TGTGCCAGCAGCTCGTCGACGGTTACCGGGAGGCTCACCGGGGAGCTGTTTTTT. This sequence encodes CASSSSTVTGRLTGELFF.